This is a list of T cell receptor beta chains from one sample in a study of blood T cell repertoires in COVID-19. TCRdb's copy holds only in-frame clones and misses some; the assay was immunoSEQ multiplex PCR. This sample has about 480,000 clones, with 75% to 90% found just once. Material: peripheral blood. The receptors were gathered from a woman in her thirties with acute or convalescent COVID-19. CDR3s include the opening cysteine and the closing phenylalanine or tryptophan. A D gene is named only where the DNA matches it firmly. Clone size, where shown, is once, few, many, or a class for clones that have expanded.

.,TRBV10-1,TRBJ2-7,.,CASSERPSSQVGEQYF,TGCGCCAGCAGTGAGCGACCGTCCAGCCAGGTCGGCGAGCAGTACTTC
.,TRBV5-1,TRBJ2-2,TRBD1,CASSLEGGSGELFF,TGCGCCAGCAGCTTGGAAGGGGGCTCCGGGGAGCTGTTTTTT
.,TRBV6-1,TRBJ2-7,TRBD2,CASSGPGGLLTYEQYF,TGTGCCAGCAGTGGTCCGGGGGGACTATTAACCTACGAGCAGTACTTC
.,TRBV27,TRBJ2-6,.,CASSFRSLSSGANVLTF,TGTGCCAGCAGTTTTCGGTCGCTGAGCTCTGGGGCCAACGTCCTGACTTTC
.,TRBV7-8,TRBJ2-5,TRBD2,CASSLLLAGPEQETQYF,TGTGCCAGCAGCTTACTTCTAGCGGGGCCCGAACAAGAGACCCAGTACTTC
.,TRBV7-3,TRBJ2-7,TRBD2,CASSLEQRGLAPHEQYF,TGTGCCAGCAGCTTAGAGCAGCGAGGACTAGCTCCCCACGAGCAGTACTTC
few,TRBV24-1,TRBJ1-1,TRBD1,CATTGDSEAFF,TGTGCCACAACAGGGGACTCTGAAGCTTTCTTT
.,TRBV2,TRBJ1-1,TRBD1,CASRGLGQPNTEAFF,TGTGCCAGCAGGGGACTGGGACAGCCGAACACTGAAGCTTTCTTT
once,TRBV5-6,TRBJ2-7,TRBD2,CASTSIRGGAARPYEQYF,TGTGCCAGCACCTCTATCCGCGGGGGGGCGGCCCGACCTTACGAGCAGTACTTC
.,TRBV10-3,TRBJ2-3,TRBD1,CAISEPDRGRTDTQYF,TGTGCCATCAGTGAGCCTGACAGGGGACGCACAGATACGCAGTATTTT